This T cell receptor (beta chain) is drawn from a study of T cell responses to AZD1222 COVID-19 vaccine. Points from the study as a whole: Clonal diversity was possibly underestimated, and white British individuals and females predominated among donors. Repertoires were collected only later (after the peak T cell response had occurred).

The V end was cut by 3 bases, the J end by 10 bases, with 13 bases between. CDR1 GTSNPN and CDR2 SVGIG come from the germline V gene (reference sequence). The CDR3 runs 13 residues. Repertoires were generated with immunoSEQ multiplex PCR, while TCRdb's copy carries only in-frame clones and drops some. The top ten clones hold 3% to 4% of a sample with some 130,000 clones, around 92% of them seen once. About this clone: Its target is not known.

Sequencing used peripheral blood, obtained 28 days after the second AZD1222 dose. The V call is TRBV30, the J call TRBJ1-6; D might be TRBD1 (6 bases). This receptor was identified in an adult who received the AZD1222 COVID-19 vaccine. The CDR3 region is CAWSRGIQSPLHF. In DNA, the CDR3 is TGTGCCTGGAGCAGGGGAATTCAGTCACCCCTCCACTTT.